This is a list of T cell receptor beta chains from one sample in a study of blood T cell repertoires in COVID-19. TCRdb's table, derived via immunoSEQ multiplex PCR, lists solely in-frame clones and lacks some. The sample holds around 330,000 clones, about nine tenths seen once. The sequenced material came from PBMCs or T cells enriched from blood (not recorded which). The receptors shown here come from a woman aged 40 to 50 who had recovered from COVID-19. Each CDR3 is given with its conserved first and last residue. D genes are given only for firm matches. Where a row states a size, it is once, few, many or the class of an expanded clone; other rows omit it.

CDR3 DNA	CDR3 protein	clone size	V gene	J gene	D gene	CDR3 length
TGTGCCAGCAGTTCGTCTAGCGGGGGGGCCCGCTACAATGAGCAGTTCTTC	CASSSSSGGARYNEQFF	.	TRBV28	TRBJ2-1	TRBD2	17
TGTGCCAGCAGCGCTACAGGGGGCGGGGGGCCCCAGCATTTT	CASSATGGGGPQHF	.	TRBV2	TRBJ1-5	TRBD1	14
TGTGCCAGCAGCTTAGATGCCGGGGATAAACAGGGACAGCCCCAGCATTTT	CASSLDAGDKQGQPQHF	once	TRBV11-3	TRBJ1-5	.	17
TGTGCCAGCAGCGTAGAGACTAGAGCAGAAGAGACCCAGTACTTC	CASSVETRAEETQYF	.	TRBV9	TRBJ2-5	.	15
TGTGCTAGTGTTGGACAGCCGAACACTGAAGCTTTCTTT	CASVGQPNTEAFF	.	TRBV12-5	TRBJ1-1	.	13
TGTGCCAGCAAACAGGGAACATATAATTCACCCCTCCACTTT	CASKQGTYNSPLHF	.	TRBV19	TRBJ1-6	.	14
TGTGCCAGCAGCCAAGGGGTCCGGAACACTGAAGCTTTCTTT	CASSQGVRNTEAFF	.	TRBV11-2	TRBJ1-1	.	14
TGTGCCAGCAGCCCCCAGGGCTATGGCTACACCTTC	CASSPQGYGYTF	few	TRBV7-8	TRBJ1-2	.	12
TGTGCCAGCAGGCCTAGCGAGAACACCGGGGAGCTGTTTTTT	CASRPSENTGELFF	.	TRBV6-6	TRBJ2-2	.	14
TGCGCCAGCAGTGAGGGACTAGCGGGGCTGTTCTTC	CASSEGLAGLFF	.	TRBV10-1	TRBJ2-1	TRBD2	12
TGTGCCAGCAGCGACGCGGGGGGGACCCAGTACTTC	CASSDAGGTQYF	.	TRBV7-3	TRBJ2-5	TRBD2	12
TGTGCCAGCAGCGTAGATGTCGGGGCCGGGGAGCTGTTTTTT	CASSVDVGAGELFF	few	TRBV9	TRBJ2-2	.	14
TGTGCCAGCAGGACCTCAGGGGGATCTAATGAAAAACTGTTTTTT	CASRTSGGSNEKLFF	.	TRBV28	TRBJ1-4	TRBD1	15
TGTGCCAGCAGTACCCGGGACAACAATCAGCCCCAGCATTTT	CASSTRDNNQPQHF	.	TRBV6-5	TRBJ1-5	.	14
TGTGCCAGCAGCCAAGTTGGACACATCAACTATGGCTACACCTTC	CASSQVGHINYGYTF	few	TRBV3-1/TRBV3-2	TRBJ1-2	.	15
TGTGCCATCAGAGCGGGAGGGTCTTTCAATGAGCAGTTCTTC	CAIRAGGSFNEQFF	.	TRBV10-3	TRBJ2-1	TRBD2	14
TGTGCCAGCAGGGACAGGCTGAACACCGGGGAGCTGTTTTTT	CASRDRLNTGELFF	.	TRBV25-1	TRBJ2-2	TRBD1	14
TGCGCCAGCAGCTTGACAGGGGTTTGGGAAGAGACCCAGTACTTC	CASSLTGVWEETQYF	.	TRBV5-1	TRBJ2-5	TRBD1	15
TGTGCCATCAGTGAGGGGTCGGGAGGGCCTTACGAGCAGTACTTC	CAISEGSGGPYEQYF	.	TRBV10-3	TRBJ2-7	TRBD2	15
TGTGCCAGCAGTTCGGACAGGAGCGGGGAGCTGTTTTTT	CASSSDRSGELFF	.	TRBV6-5	TRBJ2-2	TRBD1	13
TGCGCCAGCAGCCAAGATGTCGGGGGGGCTTCCACCGGGGAGCTGTTTTTT	CASSQDVGGASTGELFF	.	TRBV4-3	TRBJ2-2	TRBD2	17
TGCGCCAGCAGCCAAGATCCCAGCTATGGCTACACCTTC	CASSQDPSYGYTF	.	TRBV4-3	TRBJ1-2	.	13
TGCGCCAGCAGCCAAACTAGCGGGGGTAGGGAGACCCAGTACTTC	CASSQTSGGRETQYF	.	TRBV4-3	TRBJ2-5	TRBD2	15
TGTGCCAGTAGTATAGAGGACGGAGGAGGCGAGCAGTACTTC	CASSIEDGGGEQYF	many	TRBV19	TRBJ2-7	.	14
TGTGCCAGCAGCTTTAGCGGGGGTATTTTGGAGACCCAGTACTTC	CASSFSGGILETQYF	.	TRBV7-6	TRBJ2-5	TRBD2	15
TGTGCCAGCAGCAGAAACAGGGGGCGGAACACTGAAGCTTTCTTT	CASSRNRGRNTEAFF	.	TRBV28	TRBJ1-1	TRBD1	15
TGTGCCAGCAGCGTAGCCCCGACAGTAAACTATGGCTACACCTTC	CASSVAPTVNYGYTF	.	TRBV9	TRBJ1-2	.	15
TGCGCCAGCAATGAAGGGGGCCTTTTAGGTGTGGCTTTCTTT	CASNEGGLLGVAFF	.	TRBV4-1	TRBJ1-1	TRBD1	14
TGTGCCAGCAGCTTAGGGGCCAGGGGTGAAGAGACCCAGTACTTC	CASSLGARGEETQYF	once	TRBV11-1	TRBJ2-5	.	15
TGTGCCAGCAGCCCGGGACCGGACAGAATCCAAGAGACCCAGTACTTC	CASSPGPDRIQETQYF	.	TRBV2	TRBJ2-5	.	16
TGTGCCAGCAGGGGACAGGGCTCCTATAATTCACCCCTCCACTTT	CASRGQGSYNSPLHF	.	TRBV6-6	TRBJ1-6	TRBD1	15
TGCGCCAGCAGCTTAGAGGGCGCGAACACCGGGGAGCTGTTTTTT	CASSLEGANTGELFF	.	TRBV5-1	TRBJ2-2	.	15
TGTGCCAGCAGTTTGAGTGACAGGGGTAGGGAGACCCAGTACTTC	CASSLSDRGRETQYF	.	TRBV28	TRBJ2-5	TRBD1	15
TGCGCCAGCAGCCGGCTCAGCGGGGGGAACTACGAGCAGTACTTC	CASSRLSGGNYEQYF	.	TRBV4-3	TRBJ2-7	TRBD2	15
TGTGCCACCAGCCCACACTCGGGACTACGGAATGAGCAGTTCTTC	CATSPHSGLRNEQFF	.	TRBV15	TRBJ2-1	TRBD2	15
TGTGCCAGCAGCTTCGCACTGCAGGGCACCGGGGAGCTGTTTTTT	CASSFALQGTGELFF	.	TRBV7-3	TRBJ2-2	.	15
TGCGCCAGCCGACGAAGGAGCTCCTATAATTCACCCCTCCACTTT	CASRRRSSYNSPLHF	.	TRBV5-1	TRBJ1-6	.	15
TGTGCCAGCAGTTACTCACAGGCGCTCTCTGGAAACACCATATATTTT	CASSYSQALSGNTIYF	.	TRBV6-5	TRBJ1-3	.	16
TGTGCCAGCAGTTTATGGGGAACAGGTCCTAGATCACCCCTCCACTTT	CASSLWGTGPRSPLHF	.	TRBV27	TRBJ1-6	.	16
TGCGCCAGCAGCCAAGCTGGCACAGTTAACACTGAAGCTTTCTTT	CASSQAGTVNTEAFF	.	TRBV4-3	TRBJ1-1	.	15
TGCGCCAGCAGCCTACAAGGACAGGGTCGGGGCGAGCAGTACTTC	CASSLQGQGRGEQYF	.	TRBV4-1	TRBJ2-7	TRBD1	15
TGTGCCAGCAGCCAAGTCACGAGGGCCGGGGAGCTGTTTTTT	CASSQVTRAGELFF	.	TRBV3-1/TRBV3-2	TRBJ2-2	.	14
TGTGCCAGCAGCTTAGAAGCTAGCGGGCCTAACTCCTACAATGAGCAGTTCTTC	CASSLEASGPNSYNEQFF	few	TRBV7-3	TRBJ2-1	TRBD2	18
TGTGCCAGCAGCTCCGACAGGGGGCATACAGATACGCAGTATTTT	CASSSDRGHTDTQYF	.	TRBV7-2	TRBJ2-3	TRBD1	15
TGCGCCAGCAGCCGGGGGACTAGCGGGATGAACTACGAGCAGTACTTC	CASSRGTSGMNYEQYF	once	TRBV5-1	TRBJ2-7	TRBD2	16
TGTGCCAGCAGCTTAGCTCCGGGAGGCACTGAAGCTTTCTTT	CASSLAPGGTEAFF	.	TRBV11-3	TRBJ1-1	.	14
TGTGCCAGCCGGACCGGGGGGTACGAGCAGTACTTC	CASRTGGYEQYF	.	TRBV28	TRBJ2-7	TRBD2	12
TGTGCCACCAGTGACCCTACAGGGAACGGACACGAGCAGTACTTC	CATSDPTGNGHEQYF	.	TRBV24-1	TRBJ2-7	.	15
TGTGCCAGCAGCTTAAACAGGGCCAACGAGCAGTACTTC	CASSLNRANEQYF	.	TRBV7-3	TRBJ2-7	.	13
TGTGCTAGCAGCCCGTCCTTGGGACTCCAAGAGACCCAGTACTTC	CASSPSLGLQETQYF	.	TRBV7-7	TRBJ2-5	.	15
TGTGCCAGCAGCTCCGGGACAGGGCTCGCTGGGGCCAACGTCCTGACTTTC	CASSSGTGLAGANVLTF	.	TRBV13	TRBJ2-6	TRBD1	17
TGTGCCAGCAGCTACGCCAGCGGGAGTTTATACGAGCAGTACTTC	CASSYASGSLYEQYF	.	TRBV27	TRBJ2-7	TRBD2	15
TGTGCCATCAGGGGACAGGGATCGGATGAGCAGTTCTTC	CAIRGQGSDEQFF	once	TRBV10-3	TRBJ2-1	TRBD1	13